The 17 T cell receptor beta chains in this list originate from one sample, sequenced in a study of T cell responses to AZD1222 COVID-19 vaccine. TCRdb's table, derived via immunoSEQ multiplex PCR, lists solely in-frame clones and lacks some. The table lists about 95,000 clones, approximately 88% of them singletons, with around 3.5% in the top ten. The source material was peripheral blood, sampled on day 0 of AZD1222 vaccination. These receptors all stem from an adult in good health.

The chain carries TRBV11-2 and TRBJ1-2; 7 nucleotides agree with TRBD1. The length of the CDR3 is 15 residues. The junction had 13 bases not matched to a gene; V was cut back by 1 base and J by 11 bases. In germline, CDR1 is SGHAT, CDR2 FQNNGV. This chain's CDR3 is CASSLAQGRGIGYTF. The CDR3 coding sequence is TGTGCCAGCAGCTTAGCACAGGGCAGGGGGATAGGTTACACCTTC.

V usage is TRBV15 and J usage is TRBJ1-4; D remains unclear. V dropped 8 bases and J dropped 0 bases, with 10 bases sitting between them. Germline V gene lookup returns CDR1 LNHNV and CDR2 YYDKDF (reference sequence). This CDR3 contains 14 residues. This CDR3 is CATSRRATNEKLFF. CDR3 DNA: TGTGCCACCTCGAGGAGAGCAACTAATGAAAAACTGTTTTTT.

The rearrangement joins TRBV6-5 to TRBJ2-1, with a possible D match to TRBD2 (6 bases). V dropped 7 bases and J dropped 10 bases, with 23 bases sitting between them. The CDR3 has 15 residues. Germline V lookup: CDR1 MNHEY, CDR2 SVGAGI. The CDR3 region has the DNA TGTGCCAGCAACCCGCTCCGGGACTGGCCTATAGAGCAGTTCTTC. Translated: CASNPLRDWPIEQFF.

The chain employs TRBV5-4 and TRBJ1-2; unclear D gene. The CDR3 length is 16 residues. V was pared by 0 bases and J by 0 bases, with 12 bases between. Germline-derived CDR1 and CDR2 are SGHNT and YYREEE (reference sequence). This CDR3 is CASSLESQRANYGYTF. CDR3 in DNA: TGTGCCAGCAGCTTGGAATCCCAGAGAGCTAACTATGGCTACACCTTC. The whole variable domain, remainder taken from reference TRBV5-4 and TRBJ1-2, is ETGVTQSPTHLIKTRGQQVTLRCSSQSGHNTVSWYQQALGQGPQFIFQYYREEENGRGNFPPRFSGLQFPNYSSELNVNALELDDSALYLCASSLESQRANYGYTFGSGTRLTVV.

The chain recombines TRBV7-9 with TRBJ1-4, with unresolved D. This CDR3 region has 15 residues. Between the trimmed V and J ends, which lost 6 bases and 4 bases, there was a span of 15 bases. CDR1 and CDR2 (germline): SEHNR, FQNEAQ (reference sequence). The CDR3 loop reads CASSLMTALNEKLFF. CDR3 DNA sequence: TGTGCCAGCAGTTTGATGACCGCTCTTAATGAAAAACTGTTTTTT.

The gene calls are TRBV6-2 or TRBV6-3 and TRBJ2-7, with 7 positions matching TRBD1. The germline CDR1 and CDR2 sequences are MNHEY and SVGEGT. Trimming removed 6 bases from V and 1 base from J; junction bases left unmatched: 12. The CDR3 spans 16 residues. The CDR3 loop is CASSEQGHQRSYEQYF. The CDR3 DNA reads TGTGCCAGCAGCGAACAGGGGCACCAACGTTCCTACGAGCAGTACTTC.

This chain uses TRBV14 with TRBJ2-6; D remains ambiguous. CDR3 size: 13 residues. The V end was cut by 4 bases, the J end by 0 bases, with 1 base between. Per germline, CDR1 SGHDN and CDR2 FVKESK. This CDR3 is CASSLSGANVLTF. As DNA, the CDR3 is TGTGCCAGCAGCCTCTCTGGGGCCAACGTCCTGACTTTC. The variable domain in full, with the rest retrieved from reference TRBV14 and TRBJ2-6, is EAGVTQFPSHSVIEKGQTVTLRCDPISGHDNLYWYRRVMGKEIKFLLHFVKESKQDESGMPNNRFLAERTGGTYSTLKVQPAELEDSGVYFCASSLSGANVLTFGAGSRLTVL.

This rearrangement joins TRBV19 to TRBJ2-1, with 9 bases fitting TRBD1. Looked up from germline, CDR1 is LNHDA and CDR2 is SQIVND (reference sequence). The CDR3 totals 16 residues. Trimming removed 5 bases from V and 0 bases from J; junction bases left unmatched: 5. The CDR3 DNA reads TGTGCCAGTAGTCCTACAGGGGGCGGCTCCTACAATGAGCAGTTCTTC. This gives the protein CASSPTGGGSYNEQFF. The whole variable domain, remainder taken from reference TRBV19 and TRBJ2-1, is DGGITQSPKYLFRKEGQNVTLSCEQNLNHDAMYWYRQDPGQGLRLIYYSQIVNDFQKGDIAEGYSVSREKKESFPLTVTSAQKNPTAFYLCASSPTGGGSYNEQFFGPGTRLTVL.

This chain joins TRBV7-2 and TRBJ2-3, with 8 bases fitting TRBD2. Germline CDR1 and CDR2: SGHTA and FQGNSA. The CDR3 has 16 residues. V shed 4 bases and J 6 bases; nucleotides not matched to a gene: 12. CDR3 sequence reads: CASSSGGAGWSDTQYF. In DNA, the CDR3 is TGTGCCAGCAGCTCCGGGGGGGCGGGGTGGTCGGATACGCAGTATTTT. Full variable domain (rest looked up from reference TRBV7-2 and TRBJ2-3): GAGVSQSPSNKVTEKGKDVELRCDPISGHTALYWYRQSLGQGLEFLIYFQGNSAPDKSGLPSDRFSAERTGGSVSTLTIQRTQQEDSAVYLCASSSGGAGWSDTQYFGPGTRLTVL.

The chain couples TRBV4-2 to TRBJ1-2, with 10 bases lining up with TRBD1. The CDR3 spans 15 residues. Germline V gives CDR1 LGHNA, CDR2 YNFKEQ. The V segment lost 2 bases and the J segment 5 bases; nucleotides outside the gene matches: 5. In DNA form, the CDR3 reads TGTGCCAGCAGCCAACCGGGACAGGGGTTTTATGGCTACACCTTC. Amino acids: CASSQPGQGFYGYTF.

Points on this clone: At the DNA level, this CDR3 is encoded by other sequences in the same sample as well. The J gene is TRBJ1-2, the V gene TRBV6-5; unclear D gene. The CDR3 totals 13 residues. Germline V lookup: CDR1 MNHEY, CDR2 SVGAGI. With 2 bases removed from V and 1 base from J, the gap between germline ends came to 5 bases. This chain's CDR3 is CASSYGGNYGYTF. The CDR3 nucleotides read TGTGCCAGCAGTTACGGTGGTAACTATGGCTACACCTTC.

The chain is built from TRBV29-1 and TRBJ2-7; D gene unclear. The germline CDR1 and CDR2 sequences are SQVTM and ANQGSEA. Trimming left V 4 bases short and J 0 bases short, with 10 bases between. CDR3 length: 13 residues. CDR3 DNA: TGCAGCGTTGTTGGCAGGCTCTCCTACGAGCAGTACTTC. Residues: CSVVGRLSYEQYF.

The V gene is TRBV16, the J gene TRBJ2-5; D remains ambiguous. Between the trimmed V and J ends, which lost 0 bases and 4 bases, there was a span of 6 bases. Germline V CDR1 and CDR2: KGHSY, FQNENV. There are 13 residues in the CDR3. The CDR3 sequence: CASSQSDGETQYF. CDR3 coding DNA: TGTGCCAGCAGCCAATCAGACGGAGAGACCCAGTACTTC.

The chain employs TRBV5-1 and TRBJ1-4; maybe TRBD1 (6 bases). V was clipped by 1 base and J by 7 bases, with 11 bases between them. Germline CDR1 and CDR2: SGHRS and YFSETQ. The CDR3 extends over 14 amino acids. CDR3 in amino acids: CASSLTTGREKLFF. The CDR3 coding sequence is TGCGCCAGCAGCTTGACTACAGGGCGTGAAAAACTGTTTTTT. Based on the CDR3 plus reference TRBV5-1 and TRBJ1-4, the full variable domain is KAGVTQTPRYLIKTRGQQVTLSCSPISGHRSVSWYQQTPGQGLQFLFEYFSETQRNKGNFPGRFSGRQFSNSRSEMNVSTLELGDSALYLCASSLTTGREKLFFGSGTQLSVL.

The chain employs TRBV6-5 and TRBJ2-7, with 7 bases matching TRBD1. Germline trimming cut 8 bases from V and 5 bases from J; bases unmatched to any gene: 9. Germline V gene sequence: CDR1 MNHEY, CDR2 SVGAGI. CDR3 size: 13 residues. The CDR3 loop reads CASLAGGDDEQYF. The CDR3 DNA reads TGTGCCAGCTTAGCAGGGGGAGACGACGAGCAGTACTTC.

V and J are TRBV4-1 and TRBJ1-6; no definite D call. V lost 2 bases, J lost 7 bases, and 6 bases lay in between. In germline, CDR1 is MGHRA, CDR2 YSYEKL. The length of the CDR3 is 13 residues. The CDR3 reads CASSQFGNSPLHF. DNA of the CDR3: TGCGCCAGCAGCCAATTCGGGAATTCACCCCTCCACTTT.

This clone was seen a single time. V and J are TRBV3-1 (or the pseudogene TRBV3-2) and TRBJ2-2, with TRBD1 as a possible D gene (5 bases). The CDR3 loop spans 18 amino acids. The V gene lost 4 bases and the J gene lost 1 base, with 19 bases spanning the gap. From germline, CDR1 is LGHDT and CDR2 YNNKEL (reference sequence). CDR3 bases: TGTGCCAGCAGCCTGGAACGACTGAGACAGATGAACACCGGGGAGCTGTTTTTT. This translates into CASSLERLRQMNTGELFF.